Listed below are T cell receptor beta chains from one sample, sequenced in a study of cytomegalovirus exposure and HLA in healthy donors. The repertoire was sequenced with immunoSEQ multiplex PCR; TCRdb's copy has only in-frame clones and lacks some. The profile covers about 58,000 clones, with under 95% appearing a single time and 1% to 1.2% taken by the ten largest. The sequencing sample was made of PBMCs. These receptors originate from a man aged 18 to 29 in good health and CMV-seronegative. The CDR3 runs from the conserved cysteine through the conserved F or W. The order of the fields is J gene, V gene, CDR3 protein.

J: TRBJ1-5
V: TRBV6-1
CDR3: CASSEAGRRVGQPQHF

J: TRBJ2-3
V: TRBV7-9
CDR3: CATQLLAWGTDTQYF

J: TRBJ2-4
V: TRBV28
CDR3: CASSGQGEAKNIQYF

J: TRBJ2-7
V: TRBV6-1
CDR3: CASRPRGSSSYEQYF

J: TRBJ1-2
V: TRBV21-1
CDR3: CASSPWWEEVYGYTF

J: TRBJ2-3
V: TRBV7-9
CDR3: CASSFRGGLAGGPDTQYF

J: TRBJ2-5
V: TRBV27
CDR3: CASSLAGGETQYF

J: TRBJ2-5
V: TRBV28
CDR3: CASSLGGGSGSGETQYF

J: TRBJ2-2
V: TRBV4-1
CDR3: CASSQEGGGLTGELFF

J: TRBJ2-3
V: TRBV29-1
CDR3: CSVKSTDTQYF

J: TRBJ2-1
V: TRBV7-2
CDR3: CASSLTSGLYNEQFF

J: TRBJ1-4
V: TRBV7-2
CDR3: CASSTGGFNEKLFF

J: TRBJ2-7
V: TRBV7-2
CDR3: CASSLEGPGTNYEQYF

J: TRBJ1-4
V: TRBV25-1
CDR3: CASSDPGENEKLFF

J: TRBJ1-5
V: TRBV7-8
CDR3: CASSLLDIPWNQPQHF

J: TRBJ2-1
V: TRBV7-2
CDR3: CASRSTSVRYNEQFF

J: TRBJ2-5
V: TRBV27
CDR3: CASSPSDQETQYF

J: TRBJ2-2
V: TRBV5-6
CDR3: CASSLAGANTGELFF

J: TRBJ1-5
V: TRBV27
CDR3: CASSLYGQENQPQHF

J: TRBJ2-2
V: TRBV5-1
CDR3: CASSFNSGANTGELFF

J: TRBJ2-1
V: TRBV4-1
CDR3: CASSLRLPSYNEQFF

J: TRBJ1-4
V: TRBV18
CDR3: CASSPGEKLFF

J: TRBJ2-7
V: TRBV11-2
CDR3: CASSLVPPGQGWYEQYF

J: TRBJ1-4
V: TRBV4-1
CDR3: CASSPAGGEKLFF

J: TRBJ2-1
V: TRBV5-1
CDR3: CASSRLAGASYNEQFF

J: TRBJ2-7
V: TRBV18
CDR3: CASSPGSGSPYEQYF

J: TRBJ1-1
V: TRBV19
CDR3: CASMGRGQALNTEAFF

J: TRBJ1-5
V: TRBV28
CDR3: CASSLFRGVVEPQHF

J: TRBJ1-1
V: TRBV28
CDR3: CASTLHLPNTEAFF

J: TRBJ2-5
V: TRBV7-2
CDR3: CASSLVLAGQETQYF

J: TRBJ1-3
V: TRBV30
CDR3: CAWSVGSFSGNTIYF

J: TRBJ2-7
V: TRBV5-1
CDR3: CASSLERESEQYF

J: TRBJ2-1
V: TRBV5-6
CDR3: CASSLRAGGPHNEQFF

J: TRBJ2-5
V: TRBV13
CDR3: CASSLAEETQYF

J: TRBJ2-1
V: TRBV5-1
CDR3: CASRQARGGSYNEQFF

J: TRBJ2-4
V: TRBV27
CDR3: CASRGPGLDLAKNIQYF

J: TRBJ2-5
V: TRBV7-2
CDR3: CASSSRGRDGAQYF

J: TRBJ2-5
V: TRBV27
CDR3: CASSTGTSGSYRSETQYF

J: TRBJ2-7
V: TRBV5-1
CDR3: CASSLMAAYEQYF

J: TRBJ2-7
V: TRBV11-3
CDR3: CASSHRDWTYEQYF

J: TRBJ2-1
V: TRBV10-3
CDR3: CANRGQGSDEQFF

J: TRBJ2-1
V: TRBV30
CDR3: CAWSTGGPGNEQFF

J: TRBJ1-2
V: TRBV9
CDR3: CASSAVDRRYGYTF

J: TRBJ1-4
V: TRBV5-4
CDR3: CASSPGTGWDEKLFF

J: TRBJ2-1
V: TRBV14
CDR3: CASSRPTGTSAYEQFF